A single sample gave rise to the 7 T cell receptor beta chains below, sequenced in a study of T cell responses to AZD1222 COVID-19 vaccine. Sequencing was performed with immunoSEQ multiplex PCR; in TCRdb, only in-frame clones are kept and a portion is missing. The sample lists about 110,000 clones; roughly nine tenths were seen once. Sample: peripheral blood, taken on day 0 of AZD1222 vaccination. These receptors originate from an adult in good health.

The rearrangement uses TRBV27 and TRBJ1-6; possible D gene TRBD1, 5 bases. This CDR3 region has 18 residues. Trimming cost V 3 bases and J 1 base, with 16 bases left between them. Germline CDR1 is MNHEY and CDR2 is SMNVEV (reference sequence). The CDR3 region is CASSFRQTGASYNSPLHF. CDR3 DNA sequence: TGTGCCAGCAGTTTTCGACAGACCGGAGCATCCTATAATTCACCCCTCCACTTT.

This chain uses TRBV7-2 with TRBJ1-2, with 8 nucleotides matching TRBD1. Per germline, CDR1 SGHTA and CDR2 FQGNSA. With 5 bases clipped from V and 3 bases from J, the junction kept 5 bases outside the gene matches. The CDR3 length is 14 residues. The CDR3, as DNA: TGTGCCAGCAGCGGACAGGGAGGGTACTATGGCTACACCTTC. As protein: CASSGQGGYYGYTF.

V is TRBV20-1 and J is TRBJ2-7, with TRBD1 identical over 7 bases. Per the germline V gene, CDR1 is DFQATT and CDR2 is SNEGSKA (reference sequence). The V gene end was trimmed by 4 bases and the J gene end by 6 bases; junction bases not matched to a gene: 3. The CDR3 consists of 11 residues. CDR3 in amino acids: CSAKTGVEQYF. DNA of the CDR3: TGCAGTGCTAAAACAGGGGTCGAGCAGTACTTC.

V usage is TRBV19 and J usage is TRBJ1-2; the D is unclear. The germline V and J ends were trimmed by 10 bases and 1 base, with 13 bases remaining between them. CDR3 length equals 13 residues. The germline V gene has CDR1 LNHDA and CDR2 SQIVND (reference sequence). CDR3 DNA: TGTGCCACCCGGACCGCGATTAACTATGGCTACACCTTC. Its protein is CATRTAINYGYTF.

By its share, this clone is medium-sized. The J gene is TRBJ2-1, the V gene TRBV6-2 or TRBV6-3; D is perhaps TRBD1 (5 bases). This CDR3 contains 15 residues. CDR1 is MNHEY and CDR2 is SVGEGT in the germline V gene. Between the trimmed V and J ends, which lost 0 bases and 6 bases, there was a span of 12 bases. CDR3 in DNA: TGTGCCAGCAGTTACTCTTCATTAGGGGCCAATGAGCAGTTCTTC. Translation gives CASSYSSLGANEQFF.

V is TRBV18 and J is TRBJ1-2; 8 bases fit TRBD1. J gave up 7 bases and V 3 bases, and 7 bases lay outside the gene matches. Germline-derived CDR1 and CDR2 are KGHSH and LQKENI. This CDR3 spans 14 amino acids. In DNA, the CDR3 is TGTGCCAGCTCACCTATGGACAGGGAGGCTGGCTACACCTTC. Its translation: CASSPMDREAGYTF.

This clone was observed a few times. The J gene is TRBJ1-2, the V gene TRBV30, with D uncertain. The germline V and J ends were trimmed by 2 bases and 1 base, with 5 bases remaining between them. There are 12 residues in the CDR3. The germline gives CDR1 GTSNPN, CDR2 SVGIG (reference sequence). The CDR3 bases are TGTGCCTGGAGTTACGGTAACTATGGCTACACCTTC. Translation: CAWSYGNYGYTF.